The T cell receptor beta chain under discussion was sequenced for a study of TET2 disruption in CD19-targeted CAR T cells (dated by TCRdb to about 2018). With regard to the full study: The number of samples was determined by the original clinical trial design and by which samples were available, and no additional inclusion criteria were applied.

Comments on this clone: Its antigen has not been determined. The CDR3 is cut off 3 residues early in the read; its end comes from the germline J gene.

From V the trimming removes 5 bases and from J it removes 0 bases, while the gene matches leave 8 bases of the junction unaccounted for. The CDR3 has 16 amino acids, counting the end cysteine and phenylalanine. Only the CDR3 bases that were read are kept: 39 of them, in frame from base 1. Reading the germline V gene (reference sequence) gives CDR1 DFQATT and CDR2 SNEGSKA. The treatment or condition label on this specimen signifies: autologous CTL019 cells: CD19 CAR with 4-1BB and CD3 zeta domains. The CD19 CAR incorporated TCR zeta and 4-1BB costimulatory signaling domains. Leukapheresis was used to collect T cells from peripheral blood for manufacturing CTL019. The DNeasy Blood and Tissue Kit was used to extract genomic DNA from pre-infusion T cells, peripheral blood, or sorted post-infusion T cells. The study at large found these results: The conclusions about the patient's CAR T cells were based on extensive analysis of only one subject.

Deep sequencing of the TCR beta chain was done using the immunoSEQ assay. For the original study's pipeline: Only productive TCR beta rearrangements were used to calculate clonotype frequencies. What TCRdb holds here is the immuneACCESS table cut down to in-frame rearrangements. Part of the clones is not present; checked against another copy, under half of the missing clones reflect an unresolved V gene, and the others are unexplained. V and J calls and clone size are copied from that table; D and trimming were computed from the DNA. This sample's table has entries for fewer than 30,000 clones. The biggest ten clones account for 1.5% to 2% of the sample.

This material consisted of CD8- CAR+ T cells sorted from cultured blood T cells, taken for CD19 CAR T cell therapy. Read against the paper, the sample's cell subset or site label means: CD8-negative CAR-positive T cells from the infusion product. The receptor chain draws on TRBV20-1 and TRBJ2-3; 10 bases in between match TRBD2. The TCR sequence derives from a man in his 70s with chronic lymphocytic leukemia. CDR3 region: CSAPDRAGGSTDTQYF. The sequenced CDR3 bases are TGCAGTGCTCCCGATAGAGCGGGGGGGAGCACAGATACG.